The T cell receptor (beta chain) under discussion was sequenced for a study of vaccination effects on CD4 cells after COVID-19. About the research overall: Vaccine administered to participants consisted of two doses of either BNT162b2 or mRNA-1273. Study-wide findings and caveats: Missing from the study were early post-infection timepoints, and its convalescent patients were few.

Viral peptide pool expansion of antigen-specific CD4+ T cells preceded sequencing in the ViraFEST assay. With approximately 10 days of culture completed, CD4+ T cells were isolated. From March to December 2020, the person had a SARS-CoV-2 infection that was confirmed by PCR. The CDR3 runs to 16 residues. The V and J ends lost 1 base and 5 bases respectively, with 18 bases between them. The V gene's germline CDR1 is SGDLS and CDR2 YYNGEE. Sequenced by immunoSEQ multiplex PCR; TCRdb stores in-frame clones only, minus some. The top ten clones hold under 25% of a sample with around 30,000 clones, 77% of them seen once. About this clone itself: The target antigen is unknown.

The specimen comprised CD4+ T cells from PBMCs cultured with HCoV-NL63 spike peptides, sampled before COVID-19 vaccination. The chain combines TRBV9 with TRBJ1-2, with no clear D. The receptor was isolated from a human donor who had a prior SARS-CoV-2 infection. The CDR3 spells CASSVSPRAAEYGYTF. The CDR3 DNA follows: TGTGCCAGCAGCGTAAGCCCCCGGGCGGCTGAATATGGCTACACCTTC.